Sequencing of this T cell receptor (beta chain) was carried out in a study of cytomegalovirus exposure and HLA in healthy donors. Trimming removed 8 bases from V and 4 bases from J; junction bases left unmatched: 7. The V gene's germline CDR1 is MDHEN and CDR2 SYDVKM. The CDR3 covers 13 residues. Whole-study results and caveats: Cytomegalovirus status was reportedly diagnosed by the classifier with high specificity and sensitivity. For TCR beta chains, V- and J-gene trimming was later linked to a missense DCLRE1C variant. There were several of the most significant clusters that appeared linked to common viral pathogens in a later analysis.

Amplification used 60 Vbeta primers and 13 Jbeta primers. Assay: immunoSEQ multiplex PCR; the TCRdb copy retains only in-frame clones and omits some. The sample holds approximately 180,000 clones, 70% to 85% seen once. Notes on this clone: Its antigen is not identified.

Input material: PBMCs. The TCR sequence derives from a man aged 18-30 years in good health and CMV-seronegative. The rearrangement uses TRBV28 and TRBJ2-7, with 8 bases lining up with TRBD1. In DNA form, the CDR3 reads TGTGCCAGCGACAGGGGTTCTGGTTACGAGCAGTACTTC. Protein: CASDRGSGYEQYF.